This TCR beta chain was profiled in a study of shared clonotypes between healthy human individuals. Study-wide context: Donor composition was a couple of women and a few men, aged 18 to 49. General observations from the study: Generation probabilities were higher for clonotypes shared across all four sorted-subset donors than for unshared ones. Shared clonotypes: approximately 5.3% naive CD4, around 3.7% naive CD8, about 2.5% memory CD4, 0.4% memory CD8. The authors expected sequencing depth to affect clonotype sharing among donors.

Assay: immunoSEQ multiplex PCR; the TCRdb copy retains only in-frame clones and omits some. The repertoire includes roughly 2.2 million clones, approximately 95% of them detected once, and approximately 0.4% sits in the top ten. V was shortened by 3 bases and J by 5 bases, with 8 bases between the two germline ends. CDR1 is KGHSH, CDR2 LQKENI, per germline. This CDR3 contains 12 residues. Concerning this clone: What it binds is not known. Other DNA sequences in the sample encode the same CDR3.

This receptor was identified in a man aged 18 to 30 in good health. Some clones in this sample may be carry-over from other donors' samples. What was sequenced was naive CD4+ T cells from PBMCs. Noted subset: CD45RA+ positively selected. The J gene is TRBJ2-7, the V gene TRBV18; no clear D gene. The CDR3 DNA sequence: TGTGCCAGCTCACCCTCCGGGCACGAGCAGTACTTC. It translates to CASSPSGHEQYF. The variable domain in full, completed from reference TRBV18 and TRBJ2-7, reads NAGVMQNPRHLVRRRGQEARLRCSPMKGHSHVYWYRQLPEEGLKFMVYLQKENIIDESGMPKERFSAEFPKEGPSILRIQQVVRGDSAAYFCASSPSGHEQYFGPGTRLTVT.